One and the same sample provided the 6 T cell receptor beta chains below, sequenced in a study of blood T cell repertoires in COVID-19. The assay was immunoSEQ multiplex PCR, and TCRdb's table has in-frame clones only and misses some. Of roughly 38,000 clones listed, more than 65% are singletons. Sequenced input: peripheral blood. These receptor sequences come from a man older than 75 with active or convalescent COVID-19.

The J gene is TRBJ2-1, the V gene TRBV19; 12 nucleotides line up with TRBD2. This CDR3 is 15 amino acids long. Germline V gives CDR1 LNHDA, CDR2 SQIVND (reference sequence). Trimming took 5 bases from V and 2 from J; bases not matched to a gene: 1. This chain's CDR3 is CASSLAGGPYNEQFF. For the CDR3, the DNA is TGTGCCAGTAGTCTAGCGGGGGGGCCCTACAATGAGCAGTTCTTC.

J is TRBJ1-5 and V is TRBV6-5; the D is unclear. V was cut by 6 bases and J by 3 bases, with 9 bases left in between. Germline V gives CDR1 MNHEY, CDR2 SVGAGI. This CDR3 region has 13 residues. CDR3 DNA: TGTGCCAGCAGAGAGGGTAACAATCAGCCCCAGCATTTT. Translating gives CASREGNNQPQHF.

The chain employs TRBV6-5 and TRBJ2-7, with 14 bases aligning to TRBD2. The V segment lost 7 bases and the J segment 5 bases; nucleotides outside the gene matches: 7. This CDR3 has 15 residues. Germline values: CDR1 MNHEY, CDR2 SVGAGI. The CDR3 is CASIPGLAGVDEQYF. The CDR3 DNA is TGTGCCAGCATTCCGGGACTAGCGGGAGTTGACGAGCAGTACTTC.

This chain links TRBV6-6 with TRBJ1-3; D remains ambiguous. CDR1 is MNHNY and CDR2 is SVGAGI in the germline V gene (reference sequence). The CDR3 consists of 12 residues. V lost 8 bases and J 5 bases, leaving 10 bases between the germline ends. CDR3 sequence (DNA): TGTGCCAGCTCCCGAGAAAGAAACACCATATATTTT. Its protein is CASSRERNTIYF.

The chain links TRBV7-3 to TRBJ2-6; perhaps TRBD1 as D (5 bases). Germline V gene data show CDR1 as SGHTA and CDR2 as FQGTGA. V shed 4 bases and J shed 0 bases, with 10 bases lying between them. CDR3 length equals 16 residues. Here the CDR3 DNA reads TGTGCCAGCAGCTCACATACAGGCTCTGGGGCCAACGTCCTGACTTTC. Translation: CASSSHTGSGANVLTF.

This chain uses TRBV7-2 with TRBJ1-1; D remains ambiguous. The ends were cut back, 1 base at V and 11 bases at J, with 11 bases in the middle. The CDR3 loop spans 12 amino acids. The germline gives CDR1 SGHTA, CDR2 FQGNSA. CDR3 protein: CASSLEEGEAFF. CDR3 DNA sequence: TGTGCCAGCAGCTTAGAGGAGGGAGAGGCTTTCTTT.